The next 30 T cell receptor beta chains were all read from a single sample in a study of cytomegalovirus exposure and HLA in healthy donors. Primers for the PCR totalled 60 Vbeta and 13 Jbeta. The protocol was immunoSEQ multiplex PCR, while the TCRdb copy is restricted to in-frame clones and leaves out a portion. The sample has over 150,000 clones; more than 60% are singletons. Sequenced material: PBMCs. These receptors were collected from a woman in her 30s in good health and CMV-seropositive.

CDR3 sequence reads: CASSQVMNTEAFF. In DNA form, the CDR3 reads TGTGCCAGCAGCCAAGTAATGAACACTGAAGCTTTCTTT. V usage is TRBV14 and J usage is TRBJ1-1; unclear D gene. There are 13 residues in the CDR3. Trimming shortened V by 1 base and J by 0 bases, and 3 bases separated the two germline ends. Germline CDR1 SGHDN, CDR2 FVKESK. The whole variable domain, filled in from reference TRBV14 and TRBJ1-1, reads EAGVTQFPSHSVIEKGQTVTLRCDPISGHDNLYWYRRVMGKEIKFLLHFVKESKQDESGMPNNRFLAERTGGTYSTLKVQPAELEDSGVYFCASSQVMNTEAFFGQGTRLTVV.

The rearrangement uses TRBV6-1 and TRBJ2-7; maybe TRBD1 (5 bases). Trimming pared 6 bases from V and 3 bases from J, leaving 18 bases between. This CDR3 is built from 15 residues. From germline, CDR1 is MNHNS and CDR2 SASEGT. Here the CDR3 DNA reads TGTGCCAGCAGCGCCACGCGTGGGGCTTTCTACGAGCAGTACTTC. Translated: CASSATRGAFYEQYF.

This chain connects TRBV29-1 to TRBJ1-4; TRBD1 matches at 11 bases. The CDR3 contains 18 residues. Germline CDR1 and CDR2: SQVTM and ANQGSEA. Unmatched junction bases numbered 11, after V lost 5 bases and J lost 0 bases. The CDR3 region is CSVPPRTGGDATNEKLFF. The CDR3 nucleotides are TGCAGCGTTCCCCCCCGGACAGGGGGCGACGCAACTAATGAAAAACTGTTTTTT.

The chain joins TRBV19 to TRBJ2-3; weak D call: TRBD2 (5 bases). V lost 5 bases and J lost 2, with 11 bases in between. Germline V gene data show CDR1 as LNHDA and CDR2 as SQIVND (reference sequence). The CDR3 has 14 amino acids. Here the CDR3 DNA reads TGTGCCAGTAGTCTCGCCGGGGTCACAGATACGCAGTATTTT. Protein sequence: CASSLAGVTDTQYF.

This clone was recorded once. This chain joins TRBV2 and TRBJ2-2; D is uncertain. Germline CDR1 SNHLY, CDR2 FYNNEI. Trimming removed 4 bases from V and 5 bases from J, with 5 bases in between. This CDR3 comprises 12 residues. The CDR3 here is CASSVETGELFF. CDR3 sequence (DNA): TGTGCCAGCAGTGTGGAGACCGGGGAGCTGTTTTTT.

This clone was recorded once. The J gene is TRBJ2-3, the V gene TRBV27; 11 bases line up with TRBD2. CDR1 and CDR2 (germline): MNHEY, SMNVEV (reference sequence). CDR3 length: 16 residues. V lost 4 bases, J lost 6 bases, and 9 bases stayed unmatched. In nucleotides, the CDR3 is TGTGCCAGCAGTTGGGGACTAGCGGATAAGGCGGATACGCAGTATTTT. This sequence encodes CASSWGLADKADTQYF.

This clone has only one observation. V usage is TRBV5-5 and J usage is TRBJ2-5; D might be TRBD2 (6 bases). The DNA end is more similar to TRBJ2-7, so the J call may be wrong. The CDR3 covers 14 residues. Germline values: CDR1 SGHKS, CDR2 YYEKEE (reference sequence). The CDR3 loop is CASRGLPEAYEQYF. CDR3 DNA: TGTGCCAGCAGGGGACTTCCTGAGGCCTACGAGCAGTACTTC.

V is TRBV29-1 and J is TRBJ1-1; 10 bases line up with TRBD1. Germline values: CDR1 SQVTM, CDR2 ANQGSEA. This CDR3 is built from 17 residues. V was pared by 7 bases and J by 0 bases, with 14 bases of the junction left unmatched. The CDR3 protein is CSASRQGATVLNTEAFF. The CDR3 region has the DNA TGCAGCGCGTCCAGACAGGGGGCCACAGTCTTGAACACTGAAGCTTTCTTT.

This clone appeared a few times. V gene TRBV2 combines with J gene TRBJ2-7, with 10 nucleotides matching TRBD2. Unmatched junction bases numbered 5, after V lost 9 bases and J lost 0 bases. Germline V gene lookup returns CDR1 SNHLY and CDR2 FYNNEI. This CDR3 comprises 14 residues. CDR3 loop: CARSRTSGSYEQYF. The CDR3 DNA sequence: TGTGCCAGGAGTAGGACTAGCGGCTCCTACGAGCAGTACTTC. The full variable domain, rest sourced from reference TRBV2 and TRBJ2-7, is EPEVTQTPSHQVTQMGQEVILRCVPISNHLYFYWYRQILGQKVEFLVSFYNNEISEKSEIFDDQFSVERPDGSNFTLKIRSTKLEDSAMYFCARSRTSGSYEQYFGPGTRLTVT.

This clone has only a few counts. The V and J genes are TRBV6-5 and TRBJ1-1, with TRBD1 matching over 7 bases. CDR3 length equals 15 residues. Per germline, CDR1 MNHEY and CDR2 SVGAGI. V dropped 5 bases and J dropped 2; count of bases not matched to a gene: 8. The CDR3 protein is CASSPHRGRNTEAFF. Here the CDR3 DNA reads TGTGCCAGCAGTCCGCACAGGGGACGAAACACTGAAGCTTTCTTT.

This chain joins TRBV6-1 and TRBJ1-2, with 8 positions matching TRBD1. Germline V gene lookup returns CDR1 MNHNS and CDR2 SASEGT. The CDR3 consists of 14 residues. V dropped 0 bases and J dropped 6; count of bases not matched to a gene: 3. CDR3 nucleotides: TGTGCCAGCAGTGAAGCGCACAGGGGGGATGGCTACACCTTC. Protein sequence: CASSEAHRGDGYTF.

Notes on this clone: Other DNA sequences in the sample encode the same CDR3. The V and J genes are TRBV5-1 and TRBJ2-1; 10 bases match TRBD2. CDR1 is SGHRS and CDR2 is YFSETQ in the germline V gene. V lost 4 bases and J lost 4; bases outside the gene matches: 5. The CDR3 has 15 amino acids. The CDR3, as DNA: TGCGCCAGCAGCCTCACTAGCGGGACTTACAATGAGCAGTTCTTC. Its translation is CASSLTSGTYNEQFF.

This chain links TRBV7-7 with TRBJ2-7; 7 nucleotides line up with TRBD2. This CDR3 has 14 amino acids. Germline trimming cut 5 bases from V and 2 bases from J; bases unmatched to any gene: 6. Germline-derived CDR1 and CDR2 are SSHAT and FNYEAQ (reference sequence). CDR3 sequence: CASSTGTTAYEQYF. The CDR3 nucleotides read TGTGCCAGCAGCACCGGGACTACGGCCTACGAGCAGTACTTC.

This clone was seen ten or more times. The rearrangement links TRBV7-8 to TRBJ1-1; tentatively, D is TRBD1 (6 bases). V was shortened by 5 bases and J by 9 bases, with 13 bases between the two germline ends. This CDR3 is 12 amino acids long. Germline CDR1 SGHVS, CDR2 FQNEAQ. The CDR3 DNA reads TGTGCCAGCAGCCACAGGGACCCCAAAGCTTTCTTT. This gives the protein CASSHRDPKAFF.

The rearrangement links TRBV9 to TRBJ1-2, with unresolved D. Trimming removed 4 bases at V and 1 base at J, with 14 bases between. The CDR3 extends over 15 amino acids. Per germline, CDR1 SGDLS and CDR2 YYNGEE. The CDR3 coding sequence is TGTGCCAGCAGCCCCTCCGGCACTAATAACTATGGCTACACCTTC. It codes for CASSPSGTNNYGYTF.

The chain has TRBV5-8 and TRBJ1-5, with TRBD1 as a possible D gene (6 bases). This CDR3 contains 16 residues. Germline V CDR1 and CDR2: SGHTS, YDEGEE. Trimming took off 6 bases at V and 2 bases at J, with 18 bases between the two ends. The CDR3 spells CASTPGGGTGNQPQHF. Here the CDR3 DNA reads TGTGCCAGCACCCCGGGAGGGGGAACGGGCAATCAGCCCCAGCATTTT.

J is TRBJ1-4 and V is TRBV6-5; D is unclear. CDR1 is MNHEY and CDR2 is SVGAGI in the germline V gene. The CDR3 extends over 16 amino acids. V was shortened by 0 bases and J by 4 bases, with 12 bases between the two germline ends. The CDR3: CASSYSIVSYNEKLFF. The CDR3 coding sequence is TGTGCCAGCAGTTACTCGATAGTGTCTTATAATGAAAAACTGTTTTTT.

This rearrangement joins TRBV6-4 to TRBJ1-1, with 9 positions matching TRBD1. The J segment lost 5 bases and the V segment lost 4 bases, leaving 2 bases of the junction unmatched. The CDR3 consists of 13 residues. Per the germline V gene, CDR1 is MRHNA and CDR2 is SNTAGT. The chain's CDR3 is CASSVDRGTEAFF. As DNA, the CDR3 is TGTGCCAGCAGTGTGGACAGGGGAACTGAAGCTTTCTTT.

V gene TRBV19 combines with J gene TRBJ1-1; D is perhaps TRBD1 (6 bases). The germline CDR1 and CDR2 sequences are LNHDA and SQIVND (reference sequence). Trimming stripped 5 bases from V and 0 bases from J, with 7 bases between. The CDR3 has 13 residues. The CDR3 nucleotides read TGTGCCAGTAGTGGACAGATGAACACTGAAGCTTTCTTT. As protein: CASSGQMNTEAFF.

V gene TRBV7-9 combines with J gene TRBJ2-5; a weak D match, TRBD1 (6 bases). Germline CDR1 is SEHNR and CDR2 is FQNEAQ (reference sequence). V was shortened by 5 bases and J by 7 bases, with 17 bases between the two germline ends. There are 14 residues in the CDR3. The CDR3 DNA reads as TGTGCCAGCAGCACCGGGACAATGGCCGGGACCCAGTACTTC. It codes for CASSTGTMAGTQYF.

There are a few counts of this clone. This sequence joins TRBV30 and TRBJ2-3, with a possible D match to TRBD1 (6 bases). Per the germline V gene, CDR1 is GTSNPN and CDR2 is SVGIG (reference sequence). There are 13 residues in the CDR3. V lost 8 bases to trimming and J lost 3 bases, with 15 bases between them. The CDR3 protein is CAQTQGNTDTQYF. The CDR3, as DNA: TGTGCCCAGACCCAGGGGAATACAGATACGCAGTATTTT.

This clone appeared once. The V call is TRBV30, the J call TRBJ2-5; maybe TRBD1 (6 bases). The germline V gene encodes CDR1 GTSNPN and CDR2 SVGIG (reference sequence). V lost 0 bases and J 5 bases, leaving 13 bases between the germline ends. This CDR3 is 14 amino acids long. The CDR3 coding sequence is TGTGCCTGGAGTGTAGGGAGACAGGAGGAGACCCAGTACTTC. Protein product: CAWSVGRQEETQYF.

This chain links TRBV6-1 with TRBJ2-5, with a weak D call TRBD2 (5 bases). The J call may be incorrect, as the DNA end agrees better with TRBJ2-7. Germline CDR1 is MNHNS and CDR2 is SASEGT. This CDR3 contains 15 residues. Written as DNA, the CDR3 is TGTGCCAGCAGTCTTCGGGATCCCAGCTCCTACGAGCAGTACTTC. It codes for CASSLRDPSSYEQYF.

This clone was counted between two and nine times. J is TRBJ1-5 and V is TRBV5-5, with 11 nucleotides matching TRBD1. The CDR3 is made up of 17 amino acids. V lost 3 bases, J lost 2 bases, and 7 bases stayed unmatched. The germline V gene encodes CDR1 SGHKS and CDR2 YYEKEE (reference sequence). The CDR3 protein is CASSSGQGGDGNQPQHF. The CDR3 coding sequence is TGTGCCAGCAGCTCGGGACAGGGGGGGGATGGCAATCAGCCCCAGCATTTT.

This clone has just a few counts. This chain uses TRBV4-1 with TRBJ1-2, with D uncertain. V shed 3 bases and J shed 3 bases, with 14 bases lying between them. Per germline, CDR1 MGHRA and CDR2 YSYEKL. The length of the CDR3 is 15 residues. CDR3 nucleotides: TGCGCCAGCAGCCATAGCCCTGGAGACTACTATGGCTACACCTTC. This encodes CASSHSPGDYYGYTF.

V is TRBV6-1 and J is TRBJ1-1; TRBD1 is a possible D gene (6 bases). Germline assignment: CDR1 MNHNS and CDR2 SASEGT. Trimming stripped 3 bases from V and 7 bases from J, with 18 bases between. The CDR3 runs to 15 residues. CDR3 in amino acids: CASSDTGYTQLEAFF. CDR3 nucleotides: TGTGCCAGCAGTGATACAGGGTATACGCAACTTGAAGCTTTCTTT.

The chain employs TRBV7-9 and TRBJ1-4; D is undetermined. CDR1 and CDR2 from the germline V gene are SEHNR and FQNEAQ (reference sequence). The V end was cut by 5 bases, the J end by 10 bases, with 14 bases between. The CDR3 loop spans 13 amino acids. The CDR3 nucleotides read TGTGCCAGCAGCCGCACCCAAGAGGCAAAACTGTTTTTT. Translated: CASSRTQEAKLFF. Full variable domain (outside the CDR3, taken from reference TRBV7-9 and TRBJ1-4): DTGVSQNPRHKITKRGQNVTFRCDPISEHNRLYWYRQTLGQGPEFLTYFQNEAQLEKSRLLSDRFSAERPKGSFSTLEIQRTEQGDSAMYLCASSRTQEAKLFFGSGTQLSVL.

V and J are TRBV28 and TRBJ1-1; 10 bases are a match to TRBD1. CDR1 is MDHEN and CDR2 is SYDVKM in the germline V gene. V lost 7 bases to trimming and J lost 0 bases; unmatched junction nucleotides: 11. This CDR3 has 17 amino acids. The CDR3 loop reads CASILPGQGWVNTEAFF. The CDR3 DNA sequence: TGTGCCAGCATACTCCCGGGACAGGGGTGGGTGAACACTGAAGCTTTCTTT.

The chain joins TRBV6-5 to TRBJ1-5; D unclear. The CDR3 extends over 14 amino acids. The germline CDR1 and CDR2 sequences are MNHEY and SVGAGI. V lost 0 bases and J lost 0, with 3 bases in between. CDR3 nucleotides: TGTGCCAGCAGTTACTCTAGTAGCAATCAGCCCCAGCATTTT. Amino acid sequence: CASSYSSSNQPQHF.

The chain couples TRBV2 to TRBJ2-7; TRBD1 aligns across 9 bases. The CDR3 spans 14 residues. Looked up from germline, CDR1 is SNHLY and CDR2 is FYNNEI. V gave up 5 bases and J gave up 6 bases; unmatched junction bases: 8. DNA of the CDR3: TGTGCCAGCAGTATACAGGGGGCTCAGGGCGAGCAGTACTTC. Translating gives CASSIQGAQGEQYF.